The rows below give T cell receptor beta chains drawn from one sample of a study of T cells in Graves' hyperthyroidism and ophthalmopathy. In TCRdb, the multiplex PCR reads were re-called with MiXCR into one record per CDR3 protein. In the table there are more than 300,000 distinct CDR3 sequences, 18% of which are singletons. The sample comprised blood. Receptors originate from a man aged 18 to 35 with Graves' ophthalmopathy. CDR3s include the opening cysteine and the closing phenylalanine or tryptophan. Each record gives: D gene, V gene, clone size, J gene, CDR3 protein, CDR3 DNA. D genes are given only for firm matches. Clone size, where shown, is once, few, many, or a class for clones that have expanded.

d_gene: NA
v_gene: TRBV6-5
abundance: NA
j_gene: TRBJ1-6
CDR3aa: CASSYSTPAYNSPLHF
CDR3nt: TGTGCCAGCAGTTACTCGACACCAGCCTATAATTCACCCCTCCACTTT

d_gene: NA
v_gene: TRBV12-3/TRBV12-4
abundance: many
j_gene: TRBJ1-3
CDR3aa: CASSFNTGSGNTIYF
CDR3nt: TGTGCCAGCAGTTTTAATACGGGCTCTGGAAACACCATATATTTT

d_gene: TRBD1
v_gene: TRBV6-1
abundance: many
j_gene: TRBJ1-5
CDR3aa: CASRYGTGLSSGGNQPQHF
CDR3nt: TGTGCCAGCAGGTATGGGACAGGGCTCTCCTCCGGGGGCAATCAGCCCCAGCATTTT

d_gene: NA
v_gene: TRBV2
abundance: many
j_gene: TRBJ1-1
CDR3aa: CASSEWEGAFF
CDR3nt: TGTGCCAGCAGTGAGTGGGAAGGGGCTTTCTTT

d_gene: NA
v_gene: TRBV4-1
abundance: few
j_gene: TRBJ1-5
CDR3aa: CASSRLQGPNQPQHF
CDR3nt: TGCGCCAGCAGCCGTTTACAGGGTCCTAATCAGCCCCAGCATTTT

d_gene: NA
v_gene: TRBV7-9
abundance: many
j_gene: TRBJ2-7
CDR3aa: CASSRTRTLPYEQYF
CDR3nt: TGTGCCAGCAGTCGCACGCGGACACTACCCTACGAGCAGTACTTC

d_gene: NA
v_gene: TRBV6-2/TRBV6-3
abundance: few
j_gene: TRBJ2-4
CDR3aa: CASRPWDGIQYF
CDR3nt: TGTGCCAGCCGTCCTTGGGATGGCATTCAGTACTTC

d_gene: TRBD1
v_gene: TRBV20-1
abundance: many
j_gene: TRBJ1-5
CDR3aa: CSAREPTGQGNQPQHF
CDR3nt: TGCAGTGCTAGAGAACCAACGGGACAGGGCAATCAGCCCCAGCATTTT

d_gene: TRBD1
v_gene: TRBV6-1
abundance: NA
j_gene: TRBJ2-2
CDR3aa: CASSEAPRGQSYTGELFF
CDR3nt: TGTGCCAGCAGTGAAGCCCCCCGGGGACAGAGCTACACCGGGGAGCTGTTTTTT

d_gene: NA
v_gene: TRBV18
abundance: many
j_gene: TRBJ2-1
CDR3aa: CASSPSGLRAFF
CDR3nt: TGTGCCAGCTCACCATCAGGACTCCGCGCGTTCTTC

d_gene: NA
v_gene: TRBV7-8
abundance: many
j_gene: TRBJ2-1
CDR3aa: CASSLWGVSSYNEQFF
CDR3nt: TGTGCCAGCAGCTTGTGGGGGGTGAGCTCCTACAATGAGCAGTTCTTC

d_gene: NA
v_gene: TRBV10-3
abundance: NA
j_gene: TRBJ2-7
CDR3aa: CAISDYLGSYEQYF
CDR3nt: TGTGCCATCAGCGACTATCTTGGCTCCTACGAGCAGTACTTC

d_gene: TRBD2
v_gene: TRBV11-2
abundance: NA
j_gene: TRBJ2-1
CDR3aa: CASSYLGLAGGPNEQFF
CDR3nt: TGTGCCAGCAGCTATCTCGGACTAGCGGGGGGGCCTAATGAGCAGTTCTTC

d_gene: TRBD2
v_gene: TRBV28
abundance: many
j_gene: TRBJ2-3
CDR3aa: CASSLVAGGLDTQYF
CDR3nt: TGTGCCAGCAGTTTGGTGGCGGGGGGGCTCGATACGCAGTATTTT

d_gene: NA
v_gene: TRBV10-1
abundance: NA
j_gene: TRBJ2-7
CDR3aa: CASSEPETYEQYF
CDR3nt: TGCGCCAGCAGTGAACCCGAGACCTACGAGCAGTACTTC

d_gene: NA
v_gene: TRBV6-1
abundance: many
j_gene: TRBJ1-1
CDR3aa: CASSKGGAAEAFF
CDR3nt: TGTGCCAGCAGCAAGGGAGGTGCGGCTGAAGCTTTCTTT

d_gene: TRBD2
v_gene: TRBV19
abundance: NA
j_gene: TRBJ2-7
CDR3aa: CAWEGFPYEQYF
CDR3nt: TGTGCCTGGGAGGGTTTCCCCTACGAGCAGTACTTC

d_gene: NA
v_gene: TRBV7-6
abundance: few
j_gene: TRBJ1-5
CDR3aa: CASSLAYGGAGPQHF
CDR3nt: TGTGCCAGCAGCTTAGCGTATGGGGGGGCGGGGCCCCAGCATTTT

d_gene: NA
v_gene: TRBV9
abundance: few
j_gene: TRBJ2-2
CDR3aa: CASSSRTANTGELFF
CDR3nt: TGTGCCAGCAGCTCGAGGACAGCGAACACCGGGGAGCTGTTTTTT

d_gene: NA
v_gene: TRBV7-9
abundance: NA
j_gene: TRBJ1-5
CDR3aa: CASSPGTSGMQPQHF
CDR3nt: TGTGCCAGCAGCCCCGGGACGTCGGGGATGCAGCCCCAGCATTTT

d_gene: NA
v_gene: TRBV2
abundance: many
j_gene: TRBJ1-1
CDR3aa: CASSEVRDTEAFF
CDR3nt: TGTGCCAGCAGTGAGGTCAGGGACACTGAAGCTTTCTTT

d_gene: TRBD1
v_gene: TRBV7-8
abundance: many
j_gene: TRBJ1-1
CDR3aa: CASSLSVGGTGGLPMRAFF
CDR3nt: TGTGCCAGCAGCTTAAGTGTAGGGGGGACAGGCGGTCTCCCCATGAGAGCTTTCTTT

d_gene: NA
v_gene: TRBV10-1
abundance: NA
j_gene: TRBJ2-5
CDR3aa: CASSDTHGKETQYF
CDR3nt: TGCGCCAGCAGTGATACTCACGGAAAAGAGACCCAGTACTTC

d_gene: NA
v_gene: TRBV27
abundance: many
j_gene: TRBJ1-4
CDR3aa: CASSLVRGNEKLFF
CDR3nt: TGTGCCAGCAGTCTAGTAAGGGGTAATGAAAAACTGTTTTTT

d_gene: NA
v_gene: TRBV5-6
abundance: many
j_gene: TRBJ2-5
CDR3aa: CASSTRGFQETQYF
CDR3nt: TGTGCCAGCAGCACCCGGGGATTCCAAGAGACCCAGTACTTC

d_gene: NA
v_gene: TRBV4-2
abundance: few
j_gene: TRBJ2-5
CDR3aa: CASSQDGLGSGETQYF
CDR3nt: TGTGCCAGCAGCCAAGATGGACTTGGGAGTGGAGAGACCCAGTACTTC

d_gene: NA
v_gene: TRBV29-1
abundance: few
j_gene: TRBJ2-6
CDR3aa: CSVEAGVGGANVLTF
CDR3nt: TGCAGCGTTGAAGCCGGGGTTGGTGGGGCCAACGTCCTGACTTTC

d_gene: TRBD1
v_gene: TRBV12-5
abundance: many
j_gene: TRBJ2-1
CDR3aa: CASGISGGDEQFF
CDR3nt: TGTGCTAGTGGAATCTCAGGGGGCGATGAGCAGTTCTTC

d_gene: TRBD1
v_gene: TRBV24-1
abundance: many
j_gene: TRBJ2-2
CDR3aa: CATSDPPGTGNTGELFF
CDR3nt: TGTGCCACCAGTGACCCGCCCGGGACAGGCAACACCGGGGAGCTGTTTTTT

d_gene: NA
v_gene: TRBV5-1
abundance: NA
j_gene: TRBJ2-2
CDR3aa: CTSSLEQGTNTGELFF
CDR3nt: TGCACCAGCAGCTTGGAACAGGGGACTAACACCGGGGAGCTGTTTTTT

d_gene: NA
v_gene: TRBV3-1
abundance: many
j_gene: TRBJ2-2
CDR3aa: CASSQPQAAGELFF
CDR3nt: TGTGCCAGCAGCCAACCACAGGCGGCCGGGGAGCTGTTTTTT

d_gene: TRBD2
v_gene: TRBV2
abundance: NA
j_gene: TRBJ2-1
CDR3aa: CASTTEGTRPNEQFF
CDR3nt: TGTGCCAGCACTACGGAGGGGACTAGACCGAATGAGCAGTTCTTC

d_gene: TRBD1
v_gene: TRBV9
abundance: NA
j_gene: TRBJ2-7
CDR3aa: CASSAAGTGSYEQYF
CDR3nt: TGTGCCAGCAGCGCAGCCGGGACAGGGTCCTACGAGCAGTACTTC

d_gene: NA
v_gene: TRBV7-9
abundance: NA
j_gene: TRBJ1-2
CDR3aa: CASSLGSGDGYGYTF
CDR3nt: TGTGCCAGCAGTTTAGGATCGGGGGATGGCTATGGCTACACCTTC

d_gene: NA
v_gene: TRBV4-2
abundance: NA
j_gene: TRBJ2-1
CDR3aa: CVSSQQSGSYNEQFF
CDR3nt: TGTGTCAGCAGCCAACAATCGGGGTCCTACAATGAGCAGTTCTTC

d_gene: TRBD2
v_gene: TRBV5-8
abundance: few
j_gene: TRBJ2-5
CDR3aa: CASSLGTSGPPETQYF
CDR3nt: TGTGCCAGCAGCCTTGGGACTAGCGGACCACCGGAGACCCAGTACTTC

d_gene: TRBD1
v_gene: TRBV5-1
abundance: NA
j_gene: TRBJ1-1
CDR3aa: CASSGRDRDQAFF
CDR3nt: TGCGCCAGCAGCGGCAGGGACAGGGACCAAGCTTTCTTT

d_gene: TRBD2
v_gene: TRBV28
abundance: NA
j_gene: TRBJ2-7
CDR3aa: CANSLGTSGGANEQYF
CDR3nt: TGTGCCAACAGTTTAGGGACTAGCGGGGGGGCCAACGAGCAGTACTTC

d_gene: NA
v_gene: TRBV15
abundance: few
j_gene: TRBJ2-1
CDR3aa: CATRPVSGASSYNEQFF
CDR3nt: TGTGCCACCAGGCCGGTTAGTGGGGCTAGCTCCTACAATGAGCAGTTCTTC

d_gene: TRBD1
v_gene: TRBV5-1
abundance: few
j_gene: TRBJ1-6
CDR3aa: CASSLGDRGSPLHF
CDR3nt: TGCGCCAGCAGCTTAGGGGACAGAGGTTCACCCCTCCACTTT

d_gene: NA
v_gene: TRBV3-1
abundance: few
j_gene: TRBJ1-2
CDR3aa: CASSQGWGGDGYTF
CDR3nt: TGTGCCAGCAGCCAAGGGTGGGGAGGCGACGGCTACACCTTC

d_gene: TRBD1
v_gene: TRBV2
abundance: many
j_gene: TRBJ2-7
CDR3aa: CASSGQGGYEQYF
CDR3nt: TGTGCCAGCAGTGGACAGGGGGGTTACGAGCAGTACTTC

d_gene: NA
v_gene: TRBV20-1
abundance: many
j_gene: TRBJ1-6
CDR3aa: CSARPSWDSDYNSPLHF
CDR3nt: TGCAGTGCTAGACCTTCCTGGGACTCAGACTATAATTCACCCCTCCACTTT

d_gene: NA
v_gene: TRBV28
abundance: many
j_gene: TRBJ2-7
CDR3aa: CASSPTDRQSTYEQYF
CDR3nt: TGTGCCAGCAGTCCAACCGACAGACAAAGTACCTACGAGCAGTACTTC

d_gene: NA
v_gene: TRBV5-1
abundance: NA
j_gene: TRBJ2-5
CDR3aa: CASSLEGNSETQYF
CDR3nt: TGCGCCAGCAGCTTGGAGGGGAACTCAGAGACCCAGTACTTC

d_gene: NA
v_gene: TRBV11-1
abundance: NA
j_gene: TRBJ1-1
CDR3aa: CASSLEKNTEAFF
CDR3nt: TGTGCCAGCAGCTTAGAGAAGAACACTGAAGCTTTCTTT

d_gene: NA
v_gene: TRBV3-1
abundance: many
j_gene: TRBJ1-2
CDR3aa: CASSQAPQSHGYTF
CDR3nt: TGTGCCAGCAGCCAAGCCCCGCAGTCGCATGGCTACACCTTC

d_gene: NA
v_gene: TRBV13
abundance: NA
j_gene: TRBJ2-7
CDR3aa: CASSLTQRPPYEQYF
CDR3nt: TGTGCCAGCAGCTTAACCCAAAGGCCTCCCTACGAGCAGTACTTC

d_gene: TRBD1
v_gene: TRBV9
abundance: many
j_gene: TRBJ2-5
CDR3aa: CASSVSTGTGETQYF
CDR3nt: TGTGCCAGCAGCGTTTCCACCGGGACAGGAGAGACCCAGTACTTC

d_gene: NA
v_gene: TRBV28
abundance: many
j_gene: TRBJ1-2
CDR3aa: CASSTVNGYTF
CDR3nt: TGTGCCAGTTCGACAGTAAATGGCTACACCTTC